This TCR beta chain stems from a study of T-cell reconstitution after alpha-beta-depleted transplantation in children (dated by TCRdb to 2016 to 2017). For the study in its entirety: T-cell immune reconstitution after TCRalphabeta/CD19-depleted allogeneic hematopoietic cell transplantation in children was quantitatively tracked in the study by means of TCR repertoire profiling.

CDR1 is given as SGHRS and CDR2 as YFSETQ, both from the germline V gene. The V and J ends are trimmed by 0 bases and 2 bases, leaving 14 bases between them. The CDR3, cysteine through phenylalanine, is 16 amino acids long. Of all the DNA, just the CDR3 is kept, 48 bases in frame from base 1. Notes on this clonotype: Its recognized antigen is unknown. No per-base quality is available; no much larger clone lies one base away.

The library was obtained by PCR. Reads for this sample came from an Illumina HiSeq 2500. Molecular barcoding was employed in the preparation of TCR libraries, with unique molecular identifiers being used to normalize TCRbeta repertoire quantification. Starting from the raw public reads, TCRdb applied fastp trimming at Q25, assembled clones with MiXCR and retained in-frame beta chains. Records with the same CDR3 protein are collapsed into one entry carrying the most frequent genes and DNA. The sample includes almost 400,000 distinct CDR3 sequences, with just over 20% observed a single time. The ten largest clones capture approximately 3.9% of the sample.

The sequences come from PBMCs from the stem cell graft donor, collected from the stem cell graft. The chain employs TRBV5-1 and TRBJ1-2, with a tentative D gene TRBD1 over 6 matching bases. The TCR originated in a human donor who donated a stem cell graft to a child with acute myeloid leukemia. The CDR3 amino acid sequence is: CASSLDRVDVNYGYTF. The DNA reads TGCGCCAGCAGCTTGGACAGGGTGGACGTCAACTATGGCTACACCTTC.